This record covers a single T cell receptor beta chain. Antigen unknown. The sample belongs to a study of T cell responses to AZD1222 COVID-19 vaccine. Overall study findings and caveats: Just six AZD1222 recipients were seropositive at baseline. Targets within unmutated variant regions were reportedly found for nearly half of spike-specific TCRs.

TCRdb keeps only in-frame clones here, not all; method: immunoSEQ multiplex PCR. The sample has 150,000 to 200,000 clones; around 94% are singletons. This CDR3 is 13 amino acids long. The V gene's germline CDR1 is LGHDT and CDR2 YNNKEL (reference sequence). The ends were cut back, 1 base at V and 3 bases at J, with 5 bases in the middle. The receptor was derived from an adult in good health. The material sequenced was peripheral blood, taken on day 0 of AZD1222 vaccination. The chain carries TRBV3-1 (or the pseudogene TRBV3-2) and TRBJ2-3; D is uncertain. Here the CDR3 reads CASSQVLTDTQYF. CDR3 nucleotides: TGTGCCAGCAGCCAAGTACTGACAGATACGCAGTATTTT.